This TCR beta chain comes out of a study of CD4 T cell repertoires in COVID-19 (dated by TCRdb to the early 2020s). Notes on the research overall: For cross-reactivity analysis, CFSE-low cells were expanded with IL-2 for nine to eleven days, then relabeled and restimulated with spike proteins from other coronaviruses. In COVID-19-recovered individuals, the study described naturally processed CD4+ T cell responses to SARS-CoV-2 spike and nucleoprotein and used TCR Vbeta sequencing to evaluate clonal composition. In three recovered individuals, the researchers analyzed the TCR Vbeta repertoire of SARS-CoV-2-reactive T cells at the subset level.

The cysteine opens and the phenylalanine closes a CDR3 of 15 amino acids. Only the CDR3 portion is preserved as DNA: 45 bases, with reading frame beginning at the first base. This clone is a singleton in its sample. No cognate antigen has been identified for it. Per-nucleotide qualities are absent, and no much larger clonotype sits a single base away. Library creation used the immunoSEQ multiplex PCR assay. The paper's data handling went like this. Repertoire overlap between subsets was quantified using the Chao-Jaccard similarity index and counts of shared clonotypes. TCRdb stores this immuneACCESS table with in-frame sequences only. Part of the clones is absent; in the studies checked, under half of the shortfall reflects unresolved V genes, and no reason is known for the rest. The DNA was the basis for D and trimming; V, J and clone size are from that table. Here the sample has approximately 75,000 clones; around four fifths occur a single time. The ten most abundant clones make up about 0.58% of the sample.

What the authors observed across the whole study: Consistent with cross-reactivity, between roughly 7 and 28% of SARS-CoV-2 clonotypes also showed up in secondary cultures stimulated with SARS-CoV and/or HKU1 spike. Several of the most expanded SARS-CoV-2-reactive clonotypes were found to be shared between two or all three memory subsets, suggesting intraclonal diversification.

The time point label, as the study defines it: sample from a COVID-19-recovered individual after infection. The donors were patients who had recovered from mild-to-severe COVID-19. Memory T cell samples that were not cultured went straight to sequencing right after ex vivo isolation. CD4+ total memory, central memory, effector memory and circulating T follicular helper cells were isolated from peripheral blood mononuclear cells. The sequence was obtained from a human donor who had COVID-19. The rearrangement combines TRBV21-1 with TRBJ2-1; the table gives TRBD2 as D, unverified against the DNA. TRBV21-1 is a known pseudogene. This specimen consisted of CD4+ T cells from peripheral blood, obtained after recovery from COVID-19. The nucleotides read TGTGCCAGCAGCAATGGCGGGAGAACCTACAATGAGCAGTTCTTC. Protein translation: CASSNGGRTYNEQFF.